These 18 T cell receptor beta chains came from one sample sequenced in a study of T cell changes during pregnancy in multiple sclerosis. The data were produced by immunoSEQ multiplex PCR, yet TCRdb's version contains in-frame clones alone and is incomplete. The sample carries roughly 40,000 clones, 80% to 90% recorded once. The source was CD4+ T cells from peripheral blood mononuclear cells, collected in the first trimester of pregnancy. The origin of the receptors is a female donor with multiple sclerosis, enrolled in a pregnancy study.

This clone came up a few times. The chain is built from TRBV30 and TRBJ1-6; maybe TRBD1 (6 bases). This CDR3 is 16 amino acids long. Germline CDR1 is GTSNPN and CDR2 is SVGIG (reference sequence). Trimming took off 0 bases at V and 1 base at J, with 10 bases between the two ends. The DNA for the CDR3 is TGTGCCTGGAGTGTAAGGGACACATCCTATAATTCACCCCTCCACTTT. As protein: CAWSVRDTSYNSPLHF.

CDR3 in amino acids: CASSAGGLDLYGYTF. The DNA for the CDR3 is TGTGCCAGCAGCGCGGGGGGATTGGATCTCTATGGCTACACCTTC. The chain combines TRBV9 with TRBJ1-2; perhaps TRBD1 as D (5 bases). The CDR3 length is 15 residues. V lost 3 bases to trimming and J lost 4 bases, with 16 bases between them. CDR1 and CDR2 (germline): SGDLS, YYNGEE.

This chain links TRBV28 with TRBJ2-7; maybe TRBD1 (5 bases). Germline CDR1 reads MDHEN; CDR2 reads SYDVKM. The CDR3 runs 14 residues. V lost 5 bases and J lost 1, with 12 bases in between. The CDR3 DNA reads as TGTGCCAGCAGTCCTAGGGGTGAATCCTACGAGCAGTACTTC. This translates into CASSPRGESYEQYF.

Only one count was recorded for this clone. The rearrangement joins TRBV7-2 to TRBJ1-4; no clear D gene. CDR1 and CDR2 (germline): SGHTA, FQGNSA. This CDR3 comprises 14 residues. Trimming stripped 5 bases from V and 7 bases from J, with 14 bases between. The chain's CDR3 is CASSPTLAGEKLFF. CDR3 in DNA: TGTGCCAGCAGCCCAACTCTGGCGGGTGAAAAACTGTTTTTT.

This clone turned up a few times. The V gene is TRBV7-9, the J gene TRBJ1-2; D is perhaps TRBD1 (5 bases). In germline, CDR1 is SEHNR, CDR2 FQNEAQ (reference sequence). Trimming took off 4 bases at V and 3 bases at J, with 18 bases between the two ends. This CDR3 contains 16 residues. Written as DNA, the CDR3 is TGTGCCAGCAGCTCCTGGGGAGGGGCTGGAGACTATGGCTACACCTTC. Amino acid sequence: CASSSWGGAGDYGYTF. The variable domain in full, with the rest retrieved from reference TRBV7-9 and TRBJ1-2, is DTGVSQNPRHKITKRGQNVTFRCDPISEHNRLYWYRQTLGQGPEFLTYFQNEAQLEKSRLLSDRFSAERPKGSFSTLEIQRTEQGDSAMYLCASSSWGGAGDYGYTFGSGTRLTVV.

The chain couples TRBV2 to TRBJ2-5; the D is unclear. V lost 4 bases and J lost 5, with 8 bases in between. The CDR3 contains 12 residues. Germline lookup yields CDR1 SNHLY and CDR2 FYNNEI. The CDR3 DNA follows: TGTGCCAGCAGTGCCGGGTCGGAGACCCAGTACTTC. Its protein product is CASSAGSETQYF.

A single count supports this clone. V gene TRBV18 combines with J gene TRBJ1-1, with 10 bases identical to TRBD1. CDR1 is KGHSH, CDR2 LQKENI, per germline. The V segment lost 2 bases and the J segment 0 bases; nucleotides outside the gene matches: 3. The CDR3 loop spans 16 amino acids. The CDR3 region is CASSPGTGDLNTEAFF. Written as DNA, the CDR3 is TGTGCCAGCTCACCAGGGACAGGGGACTTGAACACTGAAGCTTTCTTT.

This clone occurred once. This chain joins TRBV19 and TRBJ2-5, with TRBD2 matching over 7 bases. Trimming took 5 bases from V and 3 from J; bases not matched to a gene: 3. The CDR3 runs to 13 residues. Germline assignment: CDR1 LNHDA and CDR2 SQIVND (reference sequence). In DNA, the CDR3 is TGTGCCAGTAGTCCGGGGGGAAAAGAGACCCAGTACTTC. Protein: CASSPGGKETQYF.

The gene calls are TRBV2 and TRBJ2-3, with D possibly matching TRBD2 (5 bases). The CDR3 is 16 residues long. The germline gives CDR1 SNHLY, CDR2 FYNNEI. V lost 6 bases, J lost 1 base, and 17 bases lay in between. The CDR3 region has the DNA TGTGCCAGCAGCCCCACTAGGCAGTCGGGCACAGATACGCAGTATTTT. It translates to CASSPTRQSGTDTQYF.

The chain combines TRBV6-6 with TRBJ1-4, with D possibly TRBD1 on 6 matching bases. In germline, CDR1 is MNHNY, CDR2 SVGAGI (reference sequence). The CDR3 is 12 residues long. With 6 bases removed from V and 8 bases from J, the gap between germline ends came to 10 bases. CDR3 protein: CASRQGREKLFF. CDR3 coding DNA: TGTGCCAGCAGACAGGGTAGAGAAAAACTGTTTTTT.

This chain uses TRBV5-4 with TRBJ2-2; D unresolved. Germline V gene data show CDR1 as SGHNT and CDR2 as YYREEE (reference sequence). Trimming left V 4 bases short and J 5 bases short, with 6 bases between. This CDR3 has 12 amino acids. CDR3 in DNA: TGTGCCAGCAGCACCCTAACCGGGGAGCTGTTTTTT. Translation: CASSTLTGELFF.

The chain joins TRBV18 to TRBJ2-5, with 7 positions matching TRBD2. Germline lookup yields CDR1 KGHSH and CDR2 LQKENI. With V trimmed by 1 base and J by 2 bases, 1 base remained unmatched. The CDR3 loop spans 14 amino acids. The CDR3 is CASSPLGGQETQYF. CDR3 sequence (DNA): TGTGCCAGCTCACCACTGGGGGGGCAAGAGACCCAGTACTTC. Full variable domain (rest looked up from reference TRBV18 and TRBJ2-5): NAGVMQNPRHLVRRRGQEARLRCSPMKGHSHVYWYRQLPEEGLKFMVYLQKENIIDESGMPKERFSAEFPKEGPSILRIQQVVRGDSAAYFCASSPLGGQETQYFGPGTRLLVL.

This chain uses TRBV6-6 with TRBJ2-4; TRBD1 is a possible D gene (6 bases). Germline CDR1 reads MNHNY; CDR2 reads SVGAGI (reference sequence). Trimming took off 5 bases at V and 0 bases at J, with 14 bases between the two ends. The length of the CDR3 is 16 residues. CDR3 in DNA: TGTGCCAGCAGTCAACAGGGTGTCGGAGCCAAAAACATTCAGTACTTC. This translates into CASSQQGVGAKNIQYF.

The rearrangement joins TRBV10-3 to TRBJ2-1, with TRBD2 matching 14 bases. With 0 bases clipped from V and 8 bases from J, the junction kept 6 bases outside the gene matches. From germline, CDR1 is ENHRY and CDR2 SYGVKD. The CDR3 sequence is 17 residues long. The DNA for the CDR3 is TGTGCCATCAGTGAGTCGACTAGCGGGGGGGCCAACGATGAGCAGTTCTTC. As protein: CAISESTSGGANDEQFF.

The chain employs TRBV9 and TRBJ2-7, with TRBD2 matching over 9 bases. After removal of 0 bases from V and 4 bases from J, the junction contained 8 bases not matched to a gene. CDR3 length: 16 residues. Germline lookup yields CDR1 SGDLS and CDR2 YYNGEE. The CDR3 DNA follows: TGTGCCAGCAGCGTAGGGGCTAGCGGGGAGTATTACGAGCAGTACTTC. This gives the protein CASSVGASGEYYEQYF.

The chain carries TRBV19 and TRBJ2-5; D gene unclear. Germline loops: CDR1 LNHDA, CDR2 SQIVND (reference sequence). This CDR3 has 12 residues. Trimming removed 6 bases from V and 5 bases from J, with 10 bases in between. For the CDR3, the DNA is TGTGCCAGTAGGTCAGCGAGTGAGACCCAGTACTTC. Protein product: CASRSASETQYF.

The V gene is TRBV2, the J gene TRBJ1-1; a possible D gene is TRBD1 (5 bases). Trimming removed 7 bases from V and 3 bases from J, with 9 bases in between. Germline V gene lookup returns CDR1 SNHLY and CDR2 FYNNEI. The length of the CDR3 is 12 residues. The CDR3 DNA is TGTGCCAGCATCCGCAGGGACACTGAAGCTTTCTTT. Protein: CASIRRDTEAFF.

The chain recombines TRBV29-1 with TRBJ1-2; 8 bases fit TRBD1. CDR1 and CDR2 (germline): SQVTM, ANQGSEA. This CDR3 comprises 14 residues. The J segment lost 2 bases and the V segment lost 4 bases, leaving 6 bases of the junction unmatched. CDR3 sequence: CSVAKGQANYGYTF. CDR3 sequence (DNA): TGCAGCGTTGCGAAGGGACAGGCGAACTATGGCTACACCTTC.